Listed here are 23 T cell receptor beta chains from one sample, sequenced in a study of T cells in Graves' hyperthyroidism and ophthalmopathy. The CDR3 regions of TCR beta were amplified from RNA transcripts. TCR CDR3 underwent first-round RT-PCR with the HTBI primer set. TCRdb recomputed calls from the multiplex PCR reads with MiXCR, one row per CDR3 protein. Of about 590,000 distinct CDR3 sequences listed, 11% to 15% are singletons. The sequenced material came from blood. The receptors originated from a woman in her late teens or twenties with Graves' ophthalmopathy.

There are many counts of this clonotype. This chain joins TRBV6-2 or TRBV6-3 and TRBJ1-5, with 7 positions matching TRBD1. This CDR3 region has 16 residues. J gave up 0 bases and V 6 bases, and 8 bases lay outside the gene matches. CDR1 is MNHEY, CDR2 SVGEGT, per germline. CDR3 loop: CASRPHRGHSNQPQHF. CDR3 in DNA: TGTGCCAGCAGACCCCACAGGGGACATAGCAATCAGCCCCAGCATTTT.

This clonotype was counted many times. The gene calls are TRBV6-1 and TRBJ2-7, with 9 nucleotides matching TRBD2. The CDR3 has 15 residues. J was trimmed by 2 bases and V by 8 bases; bases with no gene match: 10. Looked up from germline, CDR1 is MNHNS and CDR2 is SASEGT. CDR3 residues: CASDLGLANTYEQYF. As DNA, the CDR3 is TGTGCCAGCGACCTGGGACTAGCTAACACCTACGAGCAGTACTTC.

This clonotype was observed a few times. This chain joins TRBV7-9 and TRBJ1-5; 7 positions match TRBD1. The CDR3 is made up of 15 amino acids. J lost 6 bases, V lost 4 bases, and 9 bases had no gene match. The germline CDR1 and CDR2 sequences are SEHNR and FQNEAQ (reference sequence). Here the CDR3 reads CASSSTGVGFQPQHF. The CDR3 DNA reads as TGTGCCAGCAGCTCCACAGGGGTCGGGTTTCAGCCCCAGCATTTT.

V gene TRBV6-1 combines with J gene TRBJ2-7, with D perhaps TRBD2 (5 bases). The CDR3 loop spans 15 amino acids. Trimming shortened V by 7 bases and J by 0 bases, and 16 bases separated the two germline ends. Looked up from germline, CDR1 is MNHNS and CDR2 is SASEGT. The CDR3 reads CASITLAYSSYEQYF. CDR3 nucleotide sequence: TGTGCCAGCATCACGCTAGCCTACTCCTCCTACGAGCAGTACTTC.

The table lists this clonotype with a count of one. The V gene is TRBV28, the J gene TRBJ1-4; TRBD1 is a possible D gene (5 bases). This CDR3 has 14 residues. Germline-derived CDR1 and CDR2 are MDHEN and SYDVKM. The V end lost 7 bases, the J end lost 7 bases, and 16 bases lay between the germline ends. CDR3 region: CASTKGTLLEKLFF. The CDR3 coding sequence is TGTGCCAGCACTAAGGGGACTCTTCTTGAAAAACTGTTTTTT.

This sequence joins TRBV11-3 and TRBJ2-3; TRBD1 matches at 9 bases. The CDR3 is 11 amino acids. Losses at the gene ends were 3 bases for V and 14 bases for J; bases not matched to a gene: 3. Looked up from germline, CDR1 is SGHNT and CDR2 is YENEEA. The CDR3 DNA follows: TGTGCCAGCAGCTTGGGGACAGGGCTGTATTTT. It encodes CASSLGTGLYF.

This clonotype was seen many times. The chain is built from TRBV12-3 or TRBV12-4 and TRBJ2-5; unclear D gene. The CDR3 totals 13 residues. Trimming removed 5 bases from V and 3 bases from J, with 10 bases in between. This chain's CDR3 is CASSPLSEETQYF. DNA for the CDR3: TGTGCCAGCAGTCCACTCTCGGAAGAGACCCAGTACTTC.

This clonotype was seen repeatedly, ten times or more. The chain recombines TRBV27 with TRBJ2-1; possibly TRBD2 for D (6 bases). The CDR3 contains 16 residues. Trimming took off 3 bases at V and 7 bases at J, with 19 bases between the two ends. Germline CDR1 MNHEY, CDR2 SMNVEV (reference sequence). In nucleotides, the CDR3 is TGTGCCAGCAGTTTCGCGGGACCGGACCCTGGTAATGAGCAGTTCTTC. This gives the protein CASSFAGPDPGNEQFF.

Details on this clonotype: A much larger clone is a single base away; this may be a read error. The CDR3 nucleotides read TGCAGTGCTAGAATACCCGGACAGACCTACGAGCAGTTCTTC. Translation: CSARIPGQTYEQFF. V gene TRBV20-1 combines with J gene TRBJ2-7, with D tentatively TRBD1 (6 bases). The J call may not be correct, given that the DNA end is closer to TRBJ2-1. This CDR3 has 14 residues. The germline V gene has CDR1 DFQATT and CDR2 SNEGSKA (reference sequence).

This clonotype was counted many times. The chain links TRBV6-1 to TRBJ2-7, with a weak D call TRBD2 (6 bases). The germline V and J ends were trimmed by 3 bases and 3 bases, with 24 bases remaining between them. Germline V gene data show CDR1 as MNHNS and CDR2 as SASEGT. There are 18 residues in the CDR3. The CDR3 sequence is CASSDSGLGPGIGYEQYF. Written as DNA, the CDR3 is TGTGCCAGCAGTGATAGCGGCCTAGGACCGGGGATTGGCTACGAGCAGTACTTC.

CDR3 in DNA: TGTGCCACCAGCAGATTAACAGGGGGTGGAAATCAGCCCCAGCATTTT. Translated: CATSRLTGGGNQPQHF. This sequence joins TRBV15 and TRBJ1-5; 8 bases are shared with TRBD1. Per germline, CDR1 LNHNV and CDR2 YYDKDF (reference sequence). This CDR3 contains 16 residues. V dropped 2 bases and J dropped 4; count of bases not matched to a gene: 7.

Ten or more counts support this clonotype. V is TRBV12-3 or TRBV12-4 and J is TRBJ1-5; D possibly corresponds to TRBD1 (5 bases). This CDR3 has 16 residues. Between the trimmed V and J ends, which lost 2 bases and 2 bases, there was a span of 13 bases. The CDR3 is CASSLTGPRGNQPQHF. The CDR3 coding sequence is TGTGCCAGCAGTTTAACAGGCCCCAGAGGCAATCAGCCCCAGCATTTT.

This chain connects TRBV25-1 to TRBJ2-5; 10 nucleotides agree with TRBD1. After removal of 2 bases from V and 3 bases from J, the junction contained 0 bases not matched to a gene. The length of the CDR3 is 14 residues. Looked up from germline, CDR1 is MGHDK and CDR2 is SYGVNS. The CDR3 region has the DNA TGTGCCAGCAGTGAAGGGACAGGGGAAGAGACCCAGTACTTC. Protein product: CASSEGTGEETQYF. The whole variable domain, remainder taken from reference TRBV25-1 and TRBJ2-5, is EADIYQTPRYLVIGTGKKITLECSQTMGHDKMYWYQQDPGMELHLIHYSYGVNSTEKGDLSSESTVSRIRTEHFPLTLESARPSHTSQYLCASSEGTGEETQYFGPGTRLLVL.

This clonotype has only a few counts. The chain links TRBV9 to TRBJ2-5; D gene uncertain. CDR1 and CDR2 from the germline V gene are SGDLS and YYNGEE. The V end was cut by 0 bases, the J end by 4 bases, with 10 bases between. The CDR3 runs to 14 residues. The CDR3 DNA follows: TGTGCCAGCAGCGTAGATACCTCCTCAGAGACCCAGTACTTC. Translated, it gives CASSVDTSSETQYF. The whole variable domain, filled in from reference TRBV9 and TRBJ2-5, reads DSGVTQTPKHLITATGQRVTLRCSPRSGDLSVYWYQQSLDQGLQFLIQYYNGEERAKGNILERFSAQQFPDLHSELNLSSLELGDSALYFCASSVDTSSETQYFGPGTRLLVL.

This clonotype was counted many times. This chain joins TRBV28 and TRBJ2-1; no definite D call. CDR1 and CDR2 (germline): MDHEN, SYDVKM. CDR3 size: 12 residues. Trimming stripped 3 bases from V and 6 bases from J, with 6 bases between. CDR3 DNA sequence: TGTGCCAGCAGTTTGTTCGGCAATGAGCAGTTCTTC. This gives the protein CASSLFGNEQFF.

Ten or more counts support this clonotype. The chain joins TRBV27 to TRBJ2-7; a weak D match, TRBD1 (6 bases). CDR3 size: 13 residues. The V end lost 0 bases, the J end lost 5 bases, and 8 bases lay between the germline ends. CDR1 and CDR2 from the germline V gene are MNHEY and SMNVEV (reference sequence). The CDR3, as DNA: TGTGCCAGCAGTTTATCGGGGGCCAACGAGCAGTACTTC. Protein sequence: CASSLSGANEQYF.

Ten or more counts support this clonotype. The CDR3, as DNA: TGTGCCAGCAGTTTAACAGGGGGTGCCTCCTACGAGCAGTACTTC. Translation gives CASSLTGGASYEQYF. V is TRBV27 and J is TRBJ2-7; TRBD1 agrees at 8 bases. The junction had 3 bases not matched to a gene; V was cut back by 2 bases and J by 0 bases. This CDR3 region has 15 residues. Looked up from germline, CDR1 is MNHEY and CDR2 is SMNVEV (reference sequence).

This clonotype was observed many times. The J gene is TRBJ2-7, the V gene TRBV12-3 or TRBV12-4, with 12 bases matching TRBD1. The J segment lost 5 bases and the V segment lost 4 bases, leaving 3 bases of the junction unmatched. There are 14 residues in the CDR3. The CDR3 nucleotides read TGTGCCAGCAGTTGGGGGACAGGGGGCGACGAGCAGTACTTC. Translation: CASSWGTGGDEQYF.

The V and J genes are TRBV4-2 and TRBJ2-7; D is undetermined. V lost 1 base, J lost 6 bases, and 19 bases lay in between. The V gene's germline CDR1 is LGHNA and CDR2 YNFKEQ. The CDR3 spans 16 residues. CDR3 in DNA: TGTGCCAGCAGCCAAGTAAAGGCTAGTAATGTTGTCGAGCAGTACTTC. This codes for CASSQVKASNVVEQYF.

This clonotype was picked up a small number of times. This could be a read error, since a much larger clone is one nucleotide away. The chain has TRBV4-2 and TRBJ2-5; D not certain. Germline values: CDR1 LGHNA, CDR2 YNFKEQ. The V gene lost 5 bases and the J gene lost 3 bases, with 16 bases spanning the gap. This CDR3 contains 15 residues. The CDR3 region has the DNA TGTGCCAGCAGCTTCGGAGAGCGCAGCGAAGAGACCCAGTACTTC. Protein sequence: CASSFGERSEETQYF.

This clonotype was recorded many times. The rearrangement joins TRBV20-1 to TRBJ1-2, with a possible D match to TRBD1 (6 bases). Germline CDR1 DFQATT, CDR2 SNEGSKA (reference sequence). The CDR3 is made up of 15 amino acids. V lost 2 bases and J lost 3, with 16 bases in between. CDR3: CSARQRTGIDYGYTF. The CDR3 nucleotides are TGCAGTGCTAGACAGAGAACAGGGATCGACTATGGCTACACCTTC.

With regard to this clonotype: A much larger clone is a single base away; this may be a read error. The final CDR3 position lacks the conserved phenylalanine or tryptophan, pointing to a likely read error. The chain carries TRBV6-2 or TRBV6-3 and TRBJ2-2; no definite D call. V was clipped by 7 bases and J by 5 bases, with 14 bases between them. The CDR3 is 14 amino acids. CDR1 and CDR2 from the germline V gene are MNHEY and SVGEGT. The chain's CDR3 is CASKDGGDTGELFL. The DNA of the CDR3 is TGTGCCAGCAAAGACGGTGGGGATACCGGGGAGCTGTTTCTT.

DNA for the CDR3: TGTGCCAGCAGCCCGAGGGGTGCCCTCTCTGGAAACACCATATATTTT. Its protein is CASSPRGALSGNTIYF. This chain joins TRBV11-3 and TRBJ1-3, with D possibly TRBD1 on 5 matching bases. Between the trimmed V and J ends, which lost 5 bases and 0 bases, there was a span of 14 bases. Germline assignment: CDR1 SGHNT and CDR2 YENEEA. This CDR3 region has 16 residues.